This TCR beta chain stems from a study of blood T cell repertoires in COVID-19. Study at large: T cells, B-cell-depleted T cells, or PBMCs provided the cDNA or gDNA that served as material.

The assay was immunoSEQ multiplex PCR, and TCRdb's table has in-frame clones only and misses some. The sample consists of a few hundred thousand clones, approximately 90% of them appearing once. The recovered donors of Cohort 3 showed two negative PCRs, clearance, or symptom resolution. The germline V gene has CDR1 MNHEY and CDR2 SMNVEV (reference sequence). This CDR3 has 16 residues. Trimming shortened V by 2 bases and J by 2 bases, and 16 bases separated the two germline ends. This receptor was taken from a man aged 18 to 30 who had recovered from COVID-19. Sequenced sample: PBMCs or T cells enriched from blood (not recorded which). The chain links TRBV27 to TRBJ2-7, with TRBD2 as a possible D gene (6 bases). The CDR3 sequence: CASSLGLPDSAYEQYF. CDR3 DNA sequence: TGTGCCAGCAGTTTAGGACTACCCGACTCCGCCTACGAGCAGTACTTC.